Following are 9 T cell receptor beta chains from one sample sequenced in a study of T-cell memory formation after mild COVID-19. From the 5' RACE reads, TCRdb called clonotypes with MiXCR, one entry per CDR3 protein. The sample consists of 450,000 to 650,000 distinct CDR3 sequences, less than 25% of them appearing once. Sequencing used PBMCs or a T cell subset sorted from them (not recorded which). The receptors come from an adult woman who had mild COVID-19 (a few samples of this study predate the infection). Cell type and time point are not known.

This clonotype turned up a few times. The V call is TRBV24-1, the J call TRBJ2-2; D remains unclear. The V gene lost 0 bases and the J gene lost 8 bases, with 6 bases spanning the gap. Germline CDR1 and CDR2: KGHDR and SFDVKD. The length of the CDR3 is 13 residues. The CDR3 nucleotides are TGTGCCACCAGTGATTTGAAGGGAGGGGAGCTGTTTTTT. Translated: CATSDLKGGELFF.

The chain employs TRBV2 and TRBJ1-5; D gene uncertain. The germline V gene encodes CDR1 SNHLY and CDR2 FYNNEI. This CDR3 contains 15 residues. V was clipped by 6 bases and J by 3 bases, with 15 bases between them. CDR3 protein: CASSPIYRNNQPQHF. The CDR3 region has the DNA TGTGCCAGCAGCCCCATTTACCGAAACAATCAGCCCCAGCATTTT.

This chain joins TRBV7-9 and TRBJ2-7; D unresolved. The length of the CDR3 is 12 residues. Germline assignment: CDR1 SEHNR and CDR2 FQNEAQ (reference sequence). V lost 4 bases, J lost 2 bases, and 6 bases lay in between. The CDR3 is CASSWATYEQYF. The CDR3 coding sequence is TGTGCCAGCAGCTGGGCCACCTACGAGCAGTACTTC.

CDR3 loop: CASSHPGQGPLGGYNEQFF. DNA of the CDR3: TGTGCCAGCAGTCACCCCGGACAGGGCCCACTGGGAGGCTACAATGAGCAGTTCTTC. V is TRBV3-1 and J is TRBJ2-1, with TRBD1 identical over 8 bases. J lost 3 bases, V lost 6 bases, and 19 bases had no gene match. CDR3 size: 19 residues. Germline-derived CDR1 and CDR2 are LGHDT and YNNKEL (reference sequence).

This rearrangement joins TRBV7-6 to TRBJ2-6; 7 bases map to TRBD1. The CDR3 length is 17 residues. CDR1 is SGHVS and CDR2 is FNYEAQ in the germline V gene. The V segment lost 2 bases and the J segment 1 base; nucleotides outside the gene matches: 5. CDR3: CASSLYSGQSGANVLTF. CDR3 sequence (DNA): TGTGCCAGCAGCTTATATTCGGGACAGTCTGGGGCCAACGTCCTGACTTTC.

This chain joins TRBV19 and TRBJ2-7; the D gene is possibly TRBD1 (5 bases). The germline V gene encodes CDR1 LNHDA and CDR2 SQIVND (reference sequence). Trimming cost V 3 bases and J 0 bases, with 15 bases left between them. This CDR3 has 16 amino acids. The CDR3, as DNA: TGTGCCAGTAGTATGTTTGGGGCGGTGAGCTCCTACGAGCAGTACTTC. It codes for CASSMFGAVSSYEQYF.

The chain is built from TRBV24-1 and TRBJ2-1; tentatively, D is TRBD1 (6 bases). V lost 4 bases and J lost 0, with 12 bases in between. This CDR3 has 16 residues. Germline-derived CDR1 and CDR2 are KGHDR and SFDVKD. CDR3 sequence: CATSDPLQGSYNEQFF. The CDR3 nucleotides are TGTGCCACCAGTGACCCTCTACAGGGCTCCTACAATGAGCAGTTCTTC.

This clonotype was recorded many times. This chain links TRBV5-1 with TRBJ2-3, with D possibly TRBD2 on 6 matching bases. There are 15 residues in the CDR3. V was cut by 1 base and J by 1 base, with 10 bases left in between. Germline CDR1 reads SGHRS; CDR2 reads YFSETQ. This CDR3 is CASSLNGGGTDTQYF. Here the CDR3 DNA reads TGCGCCAGCAGCTTGAATGGCGGGGGCACAGATACGCAGTATTTT.

J is TRBJ2-5 and V is TRBV12-3 or TRBV12-4; 8 bases fit TRBD1. This CDR3 region has 14 residues. J lost 5 bases, V lost 5 bases, and 7 bases had no gene match. CDR3 in DNA: TGTGCCAGCAGTGACACAGGGGGATCGGAGACCCAGTACTTC. Protein product: CASSDTGGSETQYF.